The entry below gives a single TCR beta chain sequence along with its context. Its antigen remains unidentified. The CDR3 is 10 residues long. The germline CDR1 and CDR2 sequences are DFQATT and SNEGSKA (reference sequence). The V gene lost 6 bases and the J gene lost 10 bases, with 11 bases spanning the gap. The sample is drawn from a study of cytomegalovirus exposure and HLA in healthy donors. General study results and limits: Several of the most significant clusters appeared, in a later analysis, to be linked to common viral pathogens. Most of the CMV-associated TCR beta chains (in a later analysis) appeared to be HLA-restricted.

The PCR was carried out with 60 Vbeta primers and 13 Jbeta primers. The assay was immunoSEQ multiplex PCR, and TCRdb's table has in-frame clones only and misses some. In the table there are 50,000 to 75,000 clones, 80% of which are singletons. There were likely unrecorded immune exposures, though donors were nominally healthy when sampled. The V call is TRBV20-1, the J call TRBJ2-3; tentatively, D is TRBD2 (5 bases). The TCR comes from a woman in her forties in good health and CMV-seronegative. Material for sequencing was PBMCs. The CDR3 reads CSAGVEAQYF. In nucleotides, the CDR3 is TGCAGTGCCGGGGTGGAGGCGCAGTATTTT.